This entry features one T cell receptor beta chain sequence. Its antigen is not known. This record belongs to a study of cytomegalovirus exposure and HLA in healthy donors. Primers for the PCR totalled 60 Vbeta and 13 Jbeta. Assay: immunoSEQ multiplex PCR; the TCRdb copy retains only in-frame clones and omits some. This table has about 200,000 clones, around 83% appearing once. Study conclusions and caveats: Most of the TCR beta V segments (in an earlier analysis) were productive either about 87% or about 30% of the time. Presence/absence analyses rested on an assumption that sequencing depth was roughly uniform across donors. Another analysis was done later, and it associated approximately 15,000 TCR beta sequences with HLA alleles at 0.05 false discovery rate.

Germline-derived CDR1 and CDR2 are MNHEY and SMNVEV (reference sequence). The CDR3 sequence is 12 residues long. V lost 3 bases, J lost 6 bases, and 9 bases lay in between. The sample was PBMCs. The chain links TRBV27 to TRBJ2-7, with D perhaps matching TRBD1 (5 bases). This receptor was obtained from a woman younger than 30 in good health and CMV-seronegative. CDR3 loop: CASSFKGAEQYF. CDR3 coding DNA: TGTGCCAGCAGTTTTAAAGGGGCCGAGCAGTACTTC.